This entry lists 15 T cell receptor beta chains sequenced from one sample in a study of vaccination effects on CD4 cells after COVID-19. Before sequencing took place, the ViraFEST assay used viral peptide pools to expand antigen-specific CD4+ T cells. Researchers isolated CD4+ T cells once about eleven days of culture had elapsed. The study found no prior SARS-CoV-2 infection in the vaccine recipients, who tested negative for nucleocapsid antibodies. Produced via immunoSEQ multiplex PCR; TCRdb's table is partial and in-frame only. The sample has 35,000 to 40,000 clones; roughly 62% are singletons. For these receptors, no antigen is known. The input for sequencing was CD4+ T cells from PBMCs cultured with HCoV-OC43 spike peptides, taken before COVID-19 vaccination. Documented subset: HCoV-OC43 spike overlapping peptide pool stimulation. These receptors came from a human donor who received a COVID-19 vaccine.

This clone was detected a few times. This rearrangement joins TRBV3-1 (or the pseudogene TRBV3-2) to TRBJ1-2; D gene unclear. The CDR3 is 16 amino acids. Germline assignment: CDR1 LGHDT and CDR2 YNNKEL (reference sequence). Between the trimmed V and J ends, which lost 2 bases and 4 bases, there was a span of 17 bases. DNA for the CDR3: TGTGCCAGCAGCCAACCGTCAGGAGTTACGAGCTATGGCTACACCTTC. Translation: CASSQPSGVTSYGYTF.

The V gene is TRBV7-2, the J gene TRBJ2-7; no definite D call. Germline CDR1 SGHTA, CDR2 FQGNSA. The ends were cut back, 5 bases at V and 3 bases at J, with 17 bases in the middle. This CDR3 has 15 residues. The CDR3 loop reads CASSPSQARVYEQYF. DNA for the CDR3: TGTGCCAGCAGCCCGTCCCAGGCCCGAGTCTACGAGCAGTACTTC.

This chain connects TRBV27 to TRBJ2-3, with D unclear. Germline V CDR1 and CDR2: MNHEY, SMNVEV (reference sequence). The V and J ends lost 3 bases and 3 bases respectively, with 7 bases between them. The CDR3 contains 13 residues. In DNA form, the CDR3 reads TGTGCCAGCAGTTTTCAGTCTACAGATACGCAGTATTTT. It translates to CASSFQSTDTQYF.

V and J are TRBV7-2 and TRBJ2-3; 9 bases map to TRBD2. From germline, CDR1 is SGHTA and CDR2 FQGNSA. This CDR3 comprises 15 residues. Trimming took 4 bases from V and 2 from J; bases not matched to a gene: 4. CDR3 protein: CASSSRGGFTDTQYF. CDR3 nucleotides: TGTGCCAGCAGCTCGCGGGGGGGTTTCACAGATACGCAGTATTTT. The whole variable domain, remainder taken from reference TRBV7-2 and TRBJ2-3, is GAGVSQSPSNKVTEKGKDVELRCDPISGHTALYWYRQSLGQGLEFLIYFQGNSAPDKSGLPSDRFSAERTGGSVSTLTIQRTQQEDSAVYLCASSSRGGFTDTQYFGPGTRLTVL.

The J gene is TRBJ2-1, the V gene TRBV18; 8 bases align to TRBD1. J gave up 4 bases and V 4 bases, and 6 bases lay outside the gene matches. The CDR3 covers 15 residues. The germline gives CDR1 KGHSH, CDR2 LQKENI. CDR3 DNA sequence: TGTGCCAGCTCACTCGGACAGGGATCGTACAATGAGCAGTTCTTC. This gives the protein CASSLGQGSYNEQFF.

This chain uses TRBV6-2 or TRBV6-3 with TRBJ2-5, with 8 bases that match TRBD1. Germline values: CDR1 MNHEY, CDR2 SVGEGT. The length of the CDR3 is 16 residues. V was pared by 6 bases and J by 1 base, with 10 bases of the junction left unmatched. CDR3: CASSRTGGRIQETQYF. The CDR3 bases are TGTGCCAGCAGCCGCACAGGGGGTAGAATCCAAGAGACCCAGTACTTC.

The CDR3 spells CASQTGTGIAKNIQYF. CDR3 sequence (DNA): TGTGCCAGTCAGACCGGGACAGGGATAGCCAAAAACATTCAGTACTTC. The V gene is TRBV2, the J gene TRBJ2-4; the match to TRBD1 covers 9 bases. V gave up 9 bases and J gave up 0 bases; unmatched junction bases: 9. This CDR3 spans 16 amino acids. Looked up from germline, CDR1 is SNHLY and CDR2 is FYNNEI.

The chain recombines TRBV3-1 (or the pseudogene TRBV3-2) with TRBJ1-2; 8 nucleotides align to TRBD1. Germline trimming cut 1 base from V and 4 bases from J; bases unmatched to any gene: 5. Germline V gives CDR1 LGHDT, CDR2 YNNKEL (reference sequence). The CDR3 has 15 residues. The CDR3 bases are TGTGCCAGCAGCCAAGGTTTAGGACAGGGCTATGGCTACACCTTC. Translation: CASSQGLGQGYGYTF.

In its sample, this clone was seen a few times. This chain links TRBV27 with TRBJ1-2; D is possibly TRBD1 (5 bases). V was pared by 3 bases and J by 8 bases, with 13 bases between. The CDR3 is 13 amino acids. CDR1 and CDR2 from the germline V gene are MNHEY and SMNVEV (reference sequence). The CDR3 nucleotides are TGTGCCAGCAGTTTTAGGGCAGGGAACGGCTACACCTTC. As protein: CASSFRAGNGYTF.

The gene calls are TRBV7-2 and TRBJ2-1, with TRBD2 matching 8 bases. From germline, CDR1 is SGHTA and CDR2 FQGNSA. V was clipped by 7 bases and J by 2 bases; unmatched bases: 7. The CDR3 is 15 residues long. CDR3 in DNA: TGTGCCAGCAAACGGGGGGGGAGCACCTACAATGAGCAGTTCTTC. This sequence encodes CASKRGGSTYNEQFF.

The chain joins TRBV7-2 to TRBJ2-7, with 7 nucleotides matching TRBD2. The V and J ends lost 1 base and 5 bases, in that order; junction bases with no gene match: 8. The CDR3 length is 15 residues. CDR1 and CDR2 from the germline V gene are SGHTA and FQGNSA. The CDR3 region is CASSLEGGRFNEQYF. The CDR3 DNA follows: TGTGCCAGCAGCTTAGAGGGCGGGAGATTCAACGAGCAGTACTTC.

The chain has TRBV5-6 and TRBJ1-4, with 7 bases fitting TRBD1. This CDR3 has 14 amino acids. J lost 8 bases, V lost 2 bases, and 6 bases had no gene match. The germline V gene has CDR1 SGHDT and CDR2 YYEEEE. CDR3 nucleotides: TGTGCCAGCAGCTTCAGGGGGATAACGGAAAAACTGTTTTTT. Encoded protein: CASSFRGITEKLFF.

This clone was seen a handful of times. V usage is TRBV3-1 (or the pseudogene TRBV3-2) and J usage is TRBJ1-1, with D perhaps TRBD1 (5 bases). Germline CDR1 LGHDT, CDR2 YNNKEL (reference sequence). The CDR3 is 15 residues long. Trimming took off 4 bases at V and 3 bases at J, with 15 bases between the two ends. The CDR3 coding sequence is TGTGCCAGCAGCCGTGGCTCAGGGTGGGACACTGAAGCTTTCTTT. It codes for CASSRGSGWDTEAFF.

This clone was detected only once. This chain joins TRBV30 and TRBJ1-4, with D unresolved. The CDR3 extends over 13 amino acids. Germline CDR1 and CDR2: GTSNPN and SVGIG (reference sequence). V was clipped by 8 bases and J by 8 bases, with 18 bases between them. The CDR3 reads CAIRGPSGEKLFF. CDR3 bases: TGTGCCATAAGAGGACCCTCCGGGGAAAAACTGTTTTTT.

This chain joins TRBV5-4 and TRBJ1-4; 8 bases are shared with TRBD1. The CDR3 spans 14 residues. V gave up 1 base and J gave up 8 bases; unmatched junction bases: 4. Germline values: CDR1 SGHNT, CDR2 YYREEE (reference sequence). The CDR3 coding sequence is TGTGCCAGCAGCTTGCAGGGGGCACAGGAAAAACTGTTTTTT. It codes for CASSLQGAQEKLFF.